This record looks at one T cell receptor beta chain sequence and its context. This sample stems from a study of blood T cell repertoires in COVID-19. Study details: T cells, B-cell-depleted T cells, or PBMCs supplied cDNA or gDNA.

The CDR3 consists of 17 residues. The germline V gene has CDR1 KGHDR and CDR2 SFDVKD. Trimming took off 5 bases at V and 1 base at J, with 18 bases between the two ends. Original analysis: Reference gene primer amplification gave nucleated cell count estimates. The table came from immunoSEQ multiplex PCR; TCRdb's copy has only in-frame clones and leaves some out. V and J calls and clone size are those listed in that table; D and trimming were worked out from the DNA. The sample comprises about 160,000 clones, around 84% of which are singletons, and 2.2% rests with the top ten. Source material: peripheral blood. This sequence originates from an older man with acute or convalescent COVID-19. V and J are TRBV24-1 and TRBJ2-3; tentative D call: TRBD1 (6 bases). CDR3 protein: CATSASQQGLGTDTQYF. CDR3 nucleotide sequence: TGTGCCACCAGTGCTTCACAACAGGGTCTCGGCACAGATACGCAGTATTTT.